This T cell receptor (beta chain) derives from a study of blood T cell dynamics during melanoma immunotherapy. Described time point: pre-treatment baseline. Samples come from before therapy and from week 3 after the first blockade cycle. No patient had earlier systemic cancer treatment, concurrent immunosuppressants, or another active cancer. Germline V gene lookup returns CDR1 WSHSY and CDR2 SAAADI. J gave up 4 bases and V 4 bases, and 14 bases lay outside the gene matches. CDR3 length equals 18 residues. TCRdb keeps only in-frame clones here, not all; method: immunoSEQ multiplex PCR. This sample has more than 8,500 clones, with around 85% found just once.

This clonotype was obtained from a human donor with melanoma. The chain joins TRBV10-2 to TRBJ1-4; 8 nucleotides agree with TRBD1. This sample comprised blood, obtained from a patient treated with checkpoint blockade. The CDR3 here is CASSVTGTGGTRNEKLFF. CDR3 coding DNA: TGCGCCAGCAGTGTTACCGGGACAGGTGGGACTCGTAATGAAAAACTGTTTTTT.